The 12 T cell receptor beta chains in this list originate from one sample, sequenced in a study of CXCR3-negative and CXCR3-positive naive CD8 T cells. With UMI labels, 5' RACE was used to prepare the TRB cDNA libraries. From its re-call of the 5' RACE reads, TCRdb lists each CDR3 protein once, without DNA. Recorded for this sample: about 9,600 distinct CDR3 sequences. The sample taken for sequencing was naive CXCR3- CD8+ T cells from blood. Subset defined: CD45RO-CCR7+CD27+CD95- naive CD8+ T cells lacking CXCR3 (TNR3-). Receptors were obtained from a human donor in good health. Some clones in this sample may be carry-over from other donors' samples.

Its frequency marks this clonotype as medium-sized (0.01 to 0.1%). The chain uses TRBV7-8 and TRBJ1-2; absent DNA, TCRdb's TRBD1 call cannot be checked. In germline, CDR1 is SGHVS, CDR2 FQNEAQ. The CDR3 extends over 16 amino acids. The CDR3 spells CASSSGTGPANYGYTF.

This clonotype registers medium-sized (0.01 to 0.1%) by frequency. V gene TRBV28 combines with J gene TRBJ2-7; the D call of TRBD2 rests on TCRdb alone, since no DNA is present to check it. The CDR3 sequence is 17 residues long. Looked up from germline, CDR1 is MDHEN and CDR2 is SYDVKM. The CDR3 loop reads CASSPNQWTGEGYEQYF.

This clonotype is called medium-sized based on its frequency. This chain joins TRBV28 and TRBJ2-7. There are 11 residues in the CDR3. Germline V gene data show CDR1 as MDHEN and CDR2 as SYDVKM. The CDR3 sequence is CASSPLYEQYF.

According to its frequency, this clonotype is medium-sized. The chain joins TRBV29-1 to TRBJ1-1. The CDR3 is made up of 14 amino acids. Per the germline V gene, CDR1 is SQVTM and CDR2 is ANQGSEA. This chain's CDR3 is CSVDFVRGSTEAFF.

This clonotype is labeled medium-sized based on frequency. The chain links TRBV28 to TRBJ1-1; the TRBD1 assignment by TCRdb is unverifiable without DNA. Germline V CDR1 and CDR2: MDHEN, SYDVKM. The CDR3 is 14 amino acids. This CDR3 is CASSLDRWNTEAFF.

The rearrangement links TRBV28 to TRBJ2-2; no DNA is available, so the TRBD1 call from TCRdb remains unchecked. The germline gives CDR1 MDHEN, CDR2 SYDVKM. This CDR3 has 15 amino acids. This chain's CDR3 is CASSSPGTGTGELFF.

This clonotype is called medium-sized based on its frequency. The chain couples TRBV7-8 to TRBJ2-7; the D gene TCRdb calls, TRBD2, cannot be checked with no DNA. The CDR3 runs 16 residues. The germline V gene has CDR1 SGHVS and CDR2 FQNEAQ. The CDR3 spells CASSLTGGPSLFEQYF.

The chain combines TRBV29-1 with TRBJ2-7; with no DNA, the TCRdb D assignment of TRBD1 cannot be verified. Germline V gene lookup returns CDR1 SQVTM and CDR2 ANQGSEA. The CDR3 is 13 residues long. This chain's CDR3 is CSVVQAGFYEQYF.

J is TRBJ2-5 and V is TRBV4-1; TCRdb designates TRBD2, a call that cannot be tested without DNA. The CDR3 covers 17 residues. Germline V gene lookup returns CDR1 MGHRA and CDR2 YSYEKL. The CDR3 region is CASSHAGTSAGAETQYF.

This clonotype is called medium-sized based on its frequency. The chain couples TRBV18 to TRBJ1-1. The CDR3 has 15 residues. CDR1 and CDR2 from the germline V gene are KGHSH and LQKENI. The CDR3: CASSLSPVGNTEAFF.

V and J are TRBV6-2 or TRBV6-3 and TRBJ2-1. This CDR3 has 17 amino acids. Germline V gene lookup returns CDR1 MNHEY and CDR2 SVGEGT. The CDR3 protein is CASSSSTPLGLYNEQFF.

Its frequency marks this clonotype as medium-sized (0.01 to 0.1%). V usage is TRBV5-1 and J usage is TRBJ2-1; TCRdb outputs TRBD2, but without DNA this stays unchecked. This CDR3 comprises 15 residues. Germline V gene data show CDR1 as SGHRS and CDR2 as YFSETQ. The CDR3 sequence: CASSLRTSSYNEQFF.